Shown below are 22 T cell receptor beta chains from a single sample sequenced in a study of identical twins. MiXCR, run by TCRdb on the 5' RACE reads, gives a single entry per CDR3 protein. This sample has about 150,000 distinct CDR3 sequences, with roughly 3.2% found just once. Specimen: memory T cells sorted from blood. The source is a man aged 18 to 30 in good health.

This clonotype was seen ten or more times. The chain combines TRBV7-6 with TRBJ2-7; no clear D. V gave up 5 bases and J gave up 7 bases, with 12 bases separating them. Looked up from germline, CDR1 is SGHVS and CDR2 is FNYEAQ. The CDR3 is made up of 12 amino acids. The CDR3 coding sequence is TGTGCCAGCAGCAGGCTGAATCGGGAGCAGTACTTC. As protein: CASSRLNREQYF.

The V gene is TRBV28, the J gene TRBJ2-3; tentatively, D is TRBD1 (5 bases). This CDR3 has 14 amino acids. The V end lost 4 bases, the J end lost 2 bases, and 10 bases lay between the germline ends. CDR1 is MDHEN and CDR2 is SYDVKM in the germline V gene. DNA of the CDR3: TGTGCCAGCAGTTCTACAGGCCTCACAGATACGCAGTATTTT. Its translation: CASSSTGLTDTQYF.

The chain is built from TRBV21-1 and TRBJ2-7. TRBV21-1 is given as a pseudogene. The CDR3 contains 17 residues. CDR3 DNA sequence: TGTGCCAGCAGCAAGGTTCAGGTAAATCTTGGTGTCTACGAGCAGTACGTC. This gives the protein CASSKVQVNLGVYEQYV.

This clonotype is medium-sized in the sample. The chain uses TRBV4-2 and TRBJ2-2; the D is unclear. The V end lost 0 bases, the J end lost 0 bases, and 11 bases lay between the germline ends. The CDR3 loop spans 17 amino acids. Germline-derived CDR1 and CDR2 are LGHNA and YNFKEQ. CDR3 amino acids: CASSQDRDGSNTGELFF. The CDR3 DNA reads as TGTGCCAGCAGCCAAGATCGAGACGGATCGAACACCGGGGAGCTGTTTTTT.

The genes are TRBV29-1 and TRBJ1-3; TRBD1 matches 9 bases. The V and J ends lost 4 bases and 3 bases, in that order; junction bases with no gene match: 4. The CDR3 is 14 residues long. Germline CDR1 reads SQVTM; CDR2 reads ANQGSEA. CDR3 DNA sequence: TGCAGCGTTGGGTCGGGACAGGGTGGAAACACCATATATTTT. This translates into CSVGSGQGGNTIYF.

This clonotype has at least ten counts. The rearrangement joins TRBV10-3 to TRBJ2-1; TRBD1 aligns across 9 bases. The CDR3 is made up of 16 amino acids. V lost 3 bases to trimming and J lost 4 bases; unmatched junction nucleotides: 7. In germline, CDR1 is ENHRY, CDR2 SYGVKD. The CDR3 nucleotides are TGTGCCATCAGTGAATGTTGCGGACAGGGGTACAATGAGCAGTTCTTC. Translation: CAISECCGQGYNEQFF.

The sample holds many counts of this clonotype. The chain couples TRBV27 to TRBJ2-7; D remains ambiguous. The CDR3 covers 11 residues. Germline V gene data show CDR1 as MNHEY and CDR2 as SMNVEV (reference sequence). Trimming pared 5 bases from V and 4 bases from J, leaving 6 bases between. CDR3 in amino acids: CASSRPYEQYF. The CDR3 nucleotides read TGTGCCAGCAGTCGACCATACGAGCAGTACTTC.

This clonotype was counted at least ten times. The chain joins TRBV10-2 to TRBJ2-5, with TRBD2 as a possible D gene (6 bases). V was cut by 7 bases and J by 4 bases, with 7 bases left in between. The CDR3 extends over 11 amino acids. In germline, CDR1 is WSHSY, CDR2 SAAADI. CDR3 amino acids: CASTGVETQYF. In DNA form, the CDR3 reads TGCGCCAGCACGGGGGTAGAGACCCAGTACTTC.

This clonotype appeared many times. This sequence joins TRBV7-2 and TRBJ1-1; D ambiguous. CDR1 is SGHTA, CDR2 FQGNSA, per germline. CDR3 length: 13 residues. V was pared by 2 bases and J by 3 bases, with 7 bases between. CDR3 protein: CASSLFIHTEAFF. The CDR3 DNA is TGTGCCAGCAGCTTATTTATTCACACTGAAGCTTTCTTT.

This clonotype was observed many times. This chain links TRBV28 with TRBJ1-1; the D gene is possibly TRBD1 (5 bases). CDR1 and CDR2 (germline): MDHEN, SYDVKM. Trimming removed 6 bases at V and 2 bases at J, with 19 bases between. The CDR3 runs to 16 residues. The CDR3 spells CASSPFRGSLNTEAFF. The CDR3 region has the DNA TGTGCCAGCAGCCCTTTTAGGGGCAGCCTTAACACTGAAGCTTTCTTT.

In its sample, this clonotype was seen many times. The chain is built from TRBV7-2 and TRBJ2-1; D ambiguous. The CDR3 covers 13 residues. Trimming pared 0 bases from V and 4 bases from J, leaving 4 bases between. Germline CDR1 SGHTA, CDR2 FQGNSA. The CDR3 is CASSLASYNEQFF. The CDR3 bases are TGTGCCAGCAGCTTAGCCTCGTACAATGAGCAGTTCTTC.

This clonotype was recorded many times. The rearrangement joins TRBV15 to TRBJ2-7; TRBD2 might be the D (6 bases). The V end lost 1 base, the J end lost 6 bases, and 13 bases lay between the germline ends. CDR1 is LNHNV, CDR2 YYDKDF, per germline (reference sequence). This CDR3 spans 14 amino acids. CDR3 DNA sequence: TGTGCCACCAGCAGAGGGGGGGAGTCGAGCGAGCAGTACGTC. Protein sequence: CATSRGGESSEQYV.

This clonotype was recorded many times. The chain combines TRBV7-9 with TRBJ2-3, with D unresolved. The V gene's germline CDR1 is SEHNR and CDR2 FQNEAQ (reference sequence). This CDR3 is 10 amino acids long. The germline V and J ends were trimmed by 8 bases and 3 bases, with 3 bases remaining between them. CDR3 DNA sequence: TGTGCCAGCCAGACAGATACGCAGTATTTT. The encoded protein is CASQTDTQYF.

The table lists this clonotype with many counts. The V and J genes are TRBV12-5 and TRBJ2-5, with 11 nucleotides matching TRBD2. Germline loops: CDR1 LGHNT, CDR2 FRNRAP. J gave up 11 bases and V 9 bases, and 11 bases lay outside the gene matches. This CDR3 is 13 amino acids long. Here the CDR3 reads CASRFSGRGTQYF. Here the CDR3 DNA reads TGTGCTAGCCGTTTTAGCGGGAGGGGTACACAGTACTTC.

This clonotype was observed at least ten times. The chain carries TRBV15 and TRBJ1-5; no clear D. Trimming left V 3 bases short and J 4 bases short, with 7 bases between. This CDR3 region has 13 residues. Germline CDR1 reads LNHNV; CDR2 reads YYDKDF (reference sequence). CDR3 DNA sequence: TGTGCCACCAGCAGGGGCTTGAATCAGCCCCAGCATTTT. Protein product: CATSRGLNQPQHF.

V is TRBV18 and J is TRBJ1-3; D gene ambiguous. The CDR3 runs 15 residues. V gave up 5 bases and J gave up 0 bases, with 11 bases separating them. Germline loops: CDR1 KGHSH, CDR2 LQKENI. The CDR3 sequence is CASSGLGHSGNTIYF. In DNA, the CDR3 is TGTGCCAGCTCAGGTCTTGGCCACTCTGGAAACACCATATATTTT.

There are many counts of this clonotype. In DNA, the CDR3 is TGTGCCAGCAGCCAAGCCGGGACAGGGCCGAATGAGCAGTTCTTC. This translates into CASSQAGTGPNEQFF. This chain uses TRBV16 with TRBJ2-1, with 9 bases identical to TRBD1. There are 15 residues in the CDR3. The V and J ends lost 2 bases and 7 bases, in that order; junction bases with no gene match: 6. Germline V lookup: CDR1 KGHSY, CDR2 FQNENV.

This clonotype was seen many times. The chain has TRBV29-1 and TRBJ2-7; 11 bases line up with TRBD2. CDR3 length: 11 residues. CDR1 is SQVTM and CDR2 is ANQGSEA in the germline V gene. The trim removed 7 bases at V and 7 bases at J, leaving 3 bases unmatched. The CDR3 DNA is TGCAGCGCTCTAGCGGGAGGAGAGCAGTACTTC. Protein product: CSALAGGEQYF.

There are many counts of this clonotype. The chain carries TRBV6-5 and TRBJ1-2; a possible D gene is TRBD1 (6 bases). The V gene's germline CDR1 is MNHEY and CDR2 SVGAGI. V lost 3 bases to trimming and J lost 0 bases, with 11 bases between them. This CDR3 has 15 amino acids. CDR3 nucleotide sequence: TGTGCCAGCAGTTATCTGACAGGAGCTAACTATGGCTACACCTTC. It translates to CASSYLTGANYGYTF.

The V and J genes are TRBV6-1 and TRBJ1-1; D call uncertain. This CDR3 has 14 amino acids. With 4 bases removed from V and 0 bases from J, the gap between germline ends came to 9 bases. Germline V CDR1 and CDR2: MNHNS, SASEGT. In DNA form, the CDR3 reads TGTGCCAGCAGTGTTAAGGAAATGAACACTGAAGCTTTCTTT. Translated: CASSVKEMNTEAFF.

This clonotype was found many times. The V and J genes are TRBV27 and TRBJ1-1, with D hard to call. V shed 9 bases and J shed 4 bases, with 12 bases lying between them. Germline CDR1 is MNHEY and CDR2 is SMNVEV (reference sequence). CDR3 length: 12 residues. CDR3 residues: CARIRTATEAFF. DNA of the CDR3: TGTGCCAGGATCCGTACAGCCACTGAAGCTTTCTTT.

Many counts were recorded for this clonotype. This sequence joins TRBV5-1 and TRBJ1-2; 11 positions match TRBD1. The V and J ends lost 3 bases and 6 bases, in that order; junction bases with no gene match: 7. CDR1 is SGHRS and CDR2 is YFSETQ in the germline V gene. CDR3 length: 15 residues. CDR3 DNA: TGCGCCAGCAGCTCCAGGACAGGGGGCTCCGATGGCTACACCTTC. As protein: CASSSRTGGSDGYTF.